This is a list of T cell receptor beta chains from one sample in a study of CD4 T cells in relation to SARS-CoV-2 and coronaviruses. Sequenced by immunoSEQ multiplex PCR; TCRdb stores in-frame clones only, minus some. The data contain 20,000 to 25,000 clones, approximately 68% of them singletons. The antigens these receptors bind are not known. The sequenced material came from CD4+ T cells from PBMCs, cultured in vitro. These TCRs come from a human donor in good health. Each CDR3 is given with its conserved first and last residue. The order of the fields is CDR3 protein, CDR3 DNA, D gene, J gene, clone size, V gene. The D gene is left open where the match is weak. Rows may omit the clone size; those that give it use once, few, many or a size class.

CDR3: CASSGLAGGPDTQYF
DNA: TGTGCCAGCAGCGGACTAGCGGGGGGGCCAGATACGCAGTATTTT
D: TRBD2
J: TRBJ2-3
size: .
V: TRBV2

CDR3: CASSWLVEGYTQYF
DNA: TGTGCCAGCAGTTGGTTGGTCGAGGGTTACACCCAGTACTTC
D: .
J: TRBJ2-5
size: .
V: TRBV6-6

CDR3: CASSRDRGNTIYF
DNA: TGTGCCAGCAGCCGTGACAGGGGAAACACCATATATTTT
D: .
J: TRBJ1-3
size: .
V: TRBV7-2

CDR3: CASSRDQVAGELFF
DNA: TGTGCCAGCTCCAGGGACCAAGTGGCCGGGGAGCTGTTTTTT
D: .
J: TRBJ2-2
size: .
V: TRBV18

CDR3: CAWSTLAGAGETQYF
DNA: TGTGCCTGGAGCACCCTAGCGGGAGCCGGAGAGACCCAGTACTTC
D: TRBD2
J: TRBJ2-5
size: .
V: TRBV30

CDR3: CASSRRGESYEQYF
DNA: TGTGCCAGCAGTAGGCGGGGCGAGTCCTACGAGCAGTACTTC
D: .
J: TRBJ2-7
size: .
V: TRBV3-1/TRBV3-2

CDR3: CASSFGTTYYEQYF
DNA: TGTGCCAGCAGCTTTGGGACTACCTACTACGAGCAGTACTTC
D: TRBD2
J: TRBJ2-7
size: .
V: TRBV5-6

CDR3: CSVPRTGFSTDTQYF
DNA: TGCAGCGTTCCACGGACAGGATTCAGCACAGATACGCAGTATTTT
D: TRBD1
J: TRBJ2-3
size: .
V: TRBV29-1

CDR3: CASIASRSHTGELFF
DNA: TGTGCCAGCATAGCTTCGAGGAGTCACACCGGGGAGCTGTTTTTT
D: .
J: TRBJ2-2
size: .
V: TRBV27

CDR3: CATSENHGEQFF
DNA: TGTGCCACCAGTGAAAACCACGGTGAGCAGTTCTTC
D: .
J: TRBJ2-1
size: .
V: TRBV24-1

CDR3: CASSYSRGDNEKLFF
DNA: TGTGCCAGCAGTTACTCTCGGGGCGATAATGAAAAACTGTTTTTT
D: .
J: TRBJ1-4
size: .
V: TRBV6-5

CDR3: CATRAGGEISSGNTIYF
DNA: TGCGCCACCAGGGCAGGGGGCGAGATAAGTTCTGGAAACACCATATATTTT
D: TRBD1
J: TRBJ1-3
size: .
V: TRBV5-1

CDR3: CASSQGTGASGNEQFF
DNA: TGTGCCAGCAGCCAAGGTACTGGCGCGTCAGGAAATGAGCAGTTCTTC
D: .
J: TRBJ2-1
size: .
V: TRBV3-1/TRBV3-2

CDR3: CAISALSYGYTF
DNA: TGTGCCATCAGTGCGTTATCCTATGGCTACACCTTC
D: .
J: TRBJ1-2
size: .
V: TRBV10-3

CDR3: CASSLDRDYGYTF
DNA: TGTGCCAGCAGCTTGGACAGGGACTATGGCTACACCTTC
D: TRBD1
J: TRBJ1-2
size: .
V: TRBV7-8

CDR3: CASSLTSGSGELFF
DNA: TGTGCCAGCAGCCTGACTAGCGGGTCCGGGGAGCTGTTTTTT
D: TRBD2
J: TRBJ2-2
size: once
V: TRBV7-2

CDR3: CASSTEQGAEAFF
DNA: TGTGCCAGCTCCACAGAGCAGGGGGCTGAAGCTTTCTTT
D: TRBD1
J: TRBJ1-1
size: few
V: TRBV6-4

CDR3: CASSSARFTDTQYF
DNA: TGCGCCAGCAGCTCGGCCAGATTCACAGATACGCAGTATTTT
D: .
J: TRBJ2-3
size: .
V: TRBV5-1

CDR3: CASSGESLGHQPQHF
DNA: TGTGCCAGCAGTGGGGAGTCTCTGGGGCATCAGCCCCAGCATTTT
D: .
J: TRBJ1-5
size: .
V: TRBV2

CDR3: CASGGQETQYF
DNA: TGTGCCAGCGGGGGGCAGGAGACCCAGTACTTC
D: .
J: TRBJ2-5
size: .
V: TRBV2

CDR3: CASSLDRGTDTQYF
DNA: TGTGCCAGCAGCTTGGACAGGGGCACAGATACGCAGTATTTT
D: .
J: TRBJ2-3
size: .
V: TRBV5-4

CDR3: CSVPVRSGANVLTF
DNA: TGCAGCGTCCCTGTCCGCTCTGGGGCCAACGTCCTGACTTTC
D: .
J: TRBJ2-6
size: .
V: TRBV29-1

CDR3: CASSRLGGGLGYNEQFF
DNA: TGTGCCAGCAGTCGCCTAGGGGGGGGCCTTGGTTACAATGAGCAGTTCTTC
D: .
J: TRBJ2-1
size: .
V: TRBV6-2/TRBV6-3